This T cell receptor beta chain was sequenced for a study of cytomegalovirus exposure and HLA in healthy donors. Study-level information: Findings of an earlier analysis included around 120 million unique TCR beta sequences from 180 million or so T cells.

The PCR employed 60 Vbeta primers together with 13 Jbeta primers. Only in-frame clones appear in the TCRdb table, and some are missing; sequencing was by immunoSEQ multiplex PCR. This sample has approximately 170,000 clones, with around 79% found just once. Sequences were obtained from PBMCs. The TCR sequence derives from a woman in her 40s in good health and CMV-seropositive.

CDR3 loop: CASSGRGTGELFF. DNA for the CDR3: TGTGCCAGCAGCGGGAGAGGGACCGGGGAGCTGTTTTTT. V usage is TRBV6-5 and J usage is TRBJ2-2, with a possible D match to TRBD2 (6 bases). V dropped 6 bases and J dropped 5 bases, with 10 bases sitting between them. CDR1 and CDR2 (germline): MNHEY, SVGAGI. The CDR3 loop spans 13 amino acids.